Described below is a single TCR beta chain sequence and its context. The PCR had 60 Vbeta and 13 Jbeta primers. Using immunoSEQ multiplex PCR, the repertoire was profiled, and TCRdb retains in-frame clones only, with some absent. The sample includes some 140,000 clones, 65% to 80% of them seen just once. The data are from a study of cytomegalovirus exposure and HLA in healthy donors. CDR1 is SEHNR, CDR2 FQNEAQ, per germline (reference sequence). Deletions cut 5 bases from V and 3 bases from J, with 8 bases between. The CDR3 is made up of 12 amino acids. The rearrangement joins TRBV7-9 to TRBJ2-7; D not certain. This clonotype was obtained from a human donor in good health. Sequences were obtained from PBMCs. Here the CDR3 DNA reads TGTGCCAGCAGCCCATCCCACTACGAGCAGTACTTC. It codes for CASSPSHYEQYF.